The 10 T cell receptor beta chains below all came from one sample that was sequenced in a study of early stage breast cancer tumors. Libraries were prepared by immunoSEQ multiplex PCR; TCRdb keeps only in-frame clonotypes and omits some of them. The repertoire holds roughly 58,000 clones, with around 90% as singletons. The sample was blood. The source of these receptors is a person aged 70 to 80 with breast cancer.

The V gene is TRBV11-2, the J gene TRBJ2-5; 8 bases fit TRBD2. The length of the CDR3 is 15 residues. Germline loops: CDR1 SGHAT, CDR2 FQNNGV. V lost 2 bases and J lost 1; bases outside the gene matches: 3. The CDR3 DNA is TGTGCCAGCAGCTTATGGCGGGGGGCCCAAGAGACCCAGTACTTC. Translated: CASSLWRGAQETQYF. The whole variable domain, remainder taken from reference TRBV11-2 and TRBJ2-5, is EAGVAQSPRYKIIEKRQSVAFWCNPISGHATLYWYQQILGQGPKLLIQFQNNGVVDDSQLPKDRFSAERLKGVDSTLKIQPAKLEDSAVYLCASSLWRGAQETQYFGPGTRLLVL.

The chain recombines TRBV4-1 with TRBJ1-5, with TRBD1 as a possible D gene (6 bases). Germline lookup yields CDR1 MGHRA and CDR2 YSYEKL. This CDR3 has 16 residues. V was cut by 1 base and J by 2 bases, with 12 bases left in between. DNA for the CDR3: TGCGCCAGCAGCCAAGCGGGACAATGGCGCAATCAGCCCCAGCATTTT. It codes for CASSQAGQWRNQPQHF.

This clone was counted only a few times. The chain carries TRBV2 and TRBJ1-5, with 7 bases fitting TRBD1. Germline CDR1 SNHLY, CDR2 FYNNEI. The CDR3 extends over 13 amino acids. Losses at the gene ends were 4 bases for V and 6 bases for J; bases not matched to a gene: 3. The CDR3 sequence: CASSGQGLQPQHF. In nucleotides, the CDR3 is TGTGCCAGCAGTGGACAGGGTCTTCAGCCCCAGCATTTT.

The chain uses TRBV2 and TRBJ2-7, with 7 bases identical to TRBD1. The CDR3 spans 11 residues. Germline-derived CDR1 and CDR2 are SNHLY and FYNNEI. V shed 8 bases, J shed 2 bases, and the junction held 0 bases outside the gene matches. CDR3 loop: CASGTAYEQYF. In nucleotides, the CDR3 is TGTGCCAGCGGGACAGCCTACGAGCAGTACTTC. Filled out from reference TRBV2 and TRBJ2-7, the complete variable domain reads EPEVTQTPSHQVTQMGQEVILRCVPISNHLYFYWYRQILGQKVEFLVSFYNNEISEKSEIFDDQFSVERPDGSNFTLKIRSTKLEDSAMYFCASGTAYEQYFGPGTRLTVT.

The chain is built from TRBV9 and TRBJ2-5; 7 bases line up with TRBD2. The trim removed 0 bases at V and 4 bases at J, leaving 9 bases unmatched. The CDR3 has 16 amino acids. Germline V lookup: CDR1 SGDLS, CDR2 YYNGEE. CDR3 in amino acids: CASSVEPSGRRETQYF. CDR3 coding DNA: TGTGCCAGCAGCGTAGAGCCTAGCGGCCGGAGAGAGACCCAGTACTTC.

V gene TRBV5-1 combines with J gene TRBJ2-5; D uncertain. Matching the DNA end better, TRBJ2-7 makes the J call doubtful. CDR3 length: 13 amino acids. Germline V gene sequence: CDR1 SGHRS, CDR2 YFSETQ. This CDR3 is CASSLSSSYEQYF. The CDR3 nucleotides read TGCGCCAGCAGCCTATCGAGCTCCTACGAGCAGTACTTC.

The chain links TRBV4-3 to TRBJ1-2; D might be TRBD1 (5 bases). CDR3 length: 15 residues. Trimming left V 0 bases short and J 4 bases short, with 12 bases between. Germline-derived CDR1 and CDR2 are LGHNA and YSLEER. CDR3 sequence reads: CASSQDSRGSYGYTF. The CDR3 region has the DNA TGCGCCAGCAGCCAAGATTCCCGGGGGTCCTATGGCTACACCTTC.

J is TRBJ1-6 and V is TRBV6-5; 10 nucleotides align to TRBD1. The CDR3 has 14 amino acids. CDR1 and CDR2 from the germline V gene are MNHEY and SVGAGI. With 6 bases clipped from V and 8 bases from J, the junction kept 4 bases outside the gene matches. CDR3 sequence reads: CASSPDRGHSPLHF. The CDR3 DNA reads TGTGCCAGCAGCCCCGACAGGGGGCATTCACCCCTCCACTTT.

This rearrangement joins TRBV13 to TRBJ2-5; 11 bases are shared with TRBD2. The CDR3 extends over 16 amino acids. Germline assignment: CDR1 PRHDT and CDR2 FYEKMQ (reference sequence). The J segment lost 0 bases and the V segment lost 4 bases, leaving 4 bases of the junction unmatched. The CDR3 is CASSSLSGRDQETQYF. In DNA form, the CDR3 reads TGTGCCAGCAGCTCCCTTAGCGGGAGGGACCAAGAGACCCAGTACTTC.

The chain joins TRBV5-1 to TRBJ2-1, with 7 bases matching TRBD1. This CDR3 region has 15 residues. V shed 3 bases and J 0 bases; nucleotides not matched to a gene: 3. The germline CDR1 and CDR2 sequences are SGHRS and YFSETQ. CDR3 sequence (DNA): TGCGCCAGCAGCTCGGGACAGACCTCCTACAATGAGCAGTTCTTC. Protein: CASSSGQTSYNEQFF.